One and the same sample provided the 17 T cell receptor beta chains below, sequenced in a study of OX40 agonist ivuxolimab in advanced cancers. The protocol was immunoSEQ multiplex PCR, while the TCRdb copy is restricted to in-frame clones and leaves out a portion. The sample consists of under 50,000 clones, about 90% of them appearing once. Specimen: CD4+ or CD8+ T cells sorted from blood, collected in a trial of the OX40 agonist ivuxolimab. The origin of the receptors is an adult with an advanced solid tumor such as melanoma, head and neck, liver or kidney cancer.

The V gene is TRBV7-3, the J gene TRBJ2-1; 7 bases align to TRBD1. The germline V gene has CDR1 SGHTA and CDR2 FQGTGA. This CDR3 contains 15 residues. Trimming took 2 bases from V and 4 from J; bases not matched to a gene: 5. CDR3 DNA: TGTGCCAGCAGCTTACAGGGGGTCCATTACAATGAGCAGTTCTTC. Protein sequence: CASSLQGVHYNEQFF.

This clone was counted between two and nine times. This chain uses TRBV10-3 with TRBJ1-1; TRBD1 matches 10 bases. The CDR3 has 13 amino acids. The trim removed 10 bases at V and 7 bases at J, leaving 9 bases unmatched. The germline V gene has CDR1 ENHRY and CDR2 SYGVKD. CDR3 loop: CATGTGEGDEAFF. CDR3 sequence (DNA): TGTGCCACCGGGACAGGGGAAGGGGATGAAGCTTTCTTT.

V and J are TRBV28 and TRBJ2-7; 8 nucleotides align to TRBD1. This CDR3 spans 14 amino acids. V lost 6 bases and J lost 3; bases outside the gene matches: 7. The germline V gene has CDR1 MDHEN and CDR2 SYDVKM. CDR3: CASSDGQGLYEQYF. CDR3 sequence (DNA): TGTGCCAGCAGCGATGGACAGGGTCTCTACGAGCAGTACTTC.

The V gene is TRBV28, the J gene TRBJ1-5; possible D gene TRBD1, 6 bases. V gave up 9 bases and J gave up 3 bases, with 21 bases separating them. Looked up from germline, CDR1 is MDHEN and CDR2 is SYDVKM. There are 16 residues in the CDR3. As DNA, the CDR3 is TGTGCCAGTACGCCGCTTCCCGGACAGATCAATCAGCCCCAGCATTTT. Its protein product is CASTPLPGQINQPQHF.

The V call is TRBV28, the J call TRBJ2-1; 8 bases map to TRBD2. The CDR3 is made up of 16 amino acids. The junction had 4 bases not matched to a gene; V was cut back by 3 bases and J by 0 bases. Germline V lookup: CDR1 MDHEN, CDR2 SYDVKM. The CDR3 DNA is TGTGCCAGCAGTTTTCTAGCGGGCAGCTCCTACAATGAGCAGTTCTTC. It specifies CASSFLAGSSYNEQFF.

The CDR3 region is CASRQLAGDRNEQFF. The CDR3 nucleotides read TGTGCCAGCAGACAACTAGCGGGAGATCGTAATGAGCAGTTCTTC. The chain has TRBV7-8 and TRBJ2-1, with 11 positions matching TRBD2. Germline CDR1 reads SGHVS; CDR2 reads FQNEAQ. The CDR3 is 15 residues long. V was pared by 6 bases and J by 7 bases, with 8 bases of the junction left unmatched.

The chain has TRBV6-6 and TRBJ2-5, with D uncertain. Germline loops: CDR1 MNHNY, CDR2 SVGAGI (reference sequence). The CDR3 is made up of 13 amino acids. Trimming cost V 6 bases and J 4 bases, with 12 bases left between them. The CDR3 loop reads CASSSFLGETQYF. As DNA, the CDR3 is TGTGCCAGCAGCTCTTTTCTTGGAGAGACCCAGTACTTC.

This clone was picked up one time. The CDR3 DNA is TGCGCCAGCAGCCAAGATAGGCAGGGGATTTCCTTGGCTTTCTTT. It is translated as CASSQDRQGISLAFF. This chain connects TRBV4-1 to TRBJ1-1; weak D call: TRBD1 (6 bases). The CDR3 contains 15 residues. The ends were cut back, 0 bases at V and 11 bases at J, with 19 bases in the middle. The V gene's germline CDR1 is MGHRA and CDR2 YSYEKL.

The chain is built from TRBV11-2 and TRBJ2-1; 10 bases match TRBD2. The V gene's germline CDR1 is SGHAT and CDR2 FQNNGV. This CDR3 is 15 amino acids long. V lost 3 bases to trimming and J lost 8 bases; unmatched junction nucleotides: 7. The CDR3 is CASSFTSGRGDEQFF. CDR3 in DNA: TGTGCCAGCAGCTTTACCAGCGGGAGGGGCGATGAGCAGTTCTTC.

CDR3 protein: CASSQAGGSGDTQYF. CDR3 sequence (DNA): TGTGCCAGCAGCCAAGCAGGCGGGAGTGGGGATACGCAGTATTTT. The rearrangement uses TRBV9 and TRBJ2-3; TRBD2 matches 7 bases. Germline V CDR1 and CDR2: SGDLS, YYNGEE. The CDR3 spans 15 residues. V gave up 4 bases and J gave up 6 bases; unmatched junction bases: 11.

The V call is TRBV19, the J call TRBJ1-1; 8 bases agree with TRBD1. The J segment lost 5 bases and the V segment lost 5 bases, leaving 10 bases of the junction unmatched. This CDR3 region has 15 residues. Germline V CDR1 and CDR2: LNHDA, SQIVND (reference sequence). CDR3 region: CASSVLQGALTEAFF. The CDR3 DNA is TGTGCCAGTAGTGTTCTGCAGGGGGCGTTAACTGAAGCTTTCTTT.

The rearrangement links TRBV5-6 to TRBJ2-2; 7 bases agree with TRBD2. Trimming removed 4 bases from V and 4 bases from J; junction bases left unmatched: 10. In germline, CDR1 is SGHDT, CDR2 YYEEEE. The CDR3 contains 16 residues. CDR3 bases: TGTGCCAGCAGCCTTCCCGGACTAGTTGGCACCGGGGAGCTGTTTTTT. This codes for CASSLPGLVGTGELFF.

V is TRBV25-1 and J is TRBJ1-4; 9 bases line up with TRBD1. This CDR3 spans 15 amino acids. Germline CDR1 is MGHDK and CDR2 is SYGVNS. Trimming cost V 4 bases and J 6 bases; bases outside gene matches: 6. In nucleotides, the CDR3 is TGTGCCAGCAGTGGATACAGGGGGCCAGATGAAAAACTGTTTTTT. This codes for CASSGYRGPDEKLFF.

The genes are TRBV28 and TRBJ2-2, with 11 bases matching TRBD2. V lost 2 bases and J lost 6; bases outside the gene matches: 11. The CDR3 is made up of 18 amino acids. Germline lookup yields CDR1 MDHEN and CDR2 SYDVKM. CDR3 protein: CASSLNLAGGPGAGELFF. In nucleotides, the CDR3 is TGTGCCAGCAGTTTAAACCTAGCGGGAGGCCCGGGGGCCGGGGAGCTGTTTTTT. Full variable domain (remainder filled in from reference TRBV28 and TRBJ2-2): DVKVTQSSRYLVKRTGEKVFLECVQDMDHENMFWYRQDPGLGLRLIYFSYDVKMKEKGDIPEGYSVSREKKERFSLILESASTNQTSMYLCASSLNLAGGPGAGELFFGEGSRLTVL.

The chain recombines TRBV6-5 with TRBJ1-6; no reliable D call. The CDR3 has 15 residues. From germline, CDR1 is MNHEY and CDR2 SVGAGI. Trimming shortened V by 2 bases and J by 8 bases, and 13 bases separated the two germline ends. CDR3 DNA sequence: TGTGCCAGCAGTTACGGAAGCGGGAACTATTCACCCCTCCACTTT. Its protein is CASSYGSGNYSPLHF.

A single count supports this clone. The chain couples TRBV25-1 to TRBJ1-2; D unresolved. Germline V lookup: CDR1 MGHDK, CDR2 SYGVNS. The CDR3 has 14 amino acids. The ends were cut back, 2 bases at V and 3 bases at J, with 10 bases in the middle. CDR3 sequence (DNA): TGTGCCAGCAGTGAAGTGGCGGCGGACTATGGCTACACCTTC. Its protein is CASSEVAADYGYTF.

This chain links TRBV6-6 with TRBJ2-3; D is unclear. The CDR3 runs 12 residues. CDR1 MNHNY and CDR2 SVGAGI come from the germline V gene (reference sequence). Trimming cost V 3 bases and J 4 bases, with 5 bases left between them. CDR3 in DNA: TGTGCCAGCAGTTATCGTCCAGATACGCAGTATTTT. Protein product: CASSYRPDTQYF.